Listed below are T cell receptor beta chains from one sample, sequenced in a study of blood T cell repertoires in COVID-19. TCRdb's copy holds only in-frame clones and misses some; the assay was immunoSEQ multiplex PCR. The sample has roughly 500,000 clones; roughly 90% are singletons. The sample comprised PBMCs or T cells enriched from blood (not recorded which). The receptors come from a woman between 35 and 50 years old who had recovered from COVID-19. CDR3s include the opening cysteine and the closing phenylalanine or tryptophan. The D gene is left open where the match is weak. Rows give clone size only sometimes, using once, few, many, or a class for an expanded clone.

D gene: NA
V gene: TRBV9
clone size: NA
J gene: TRBJ2-7
CDR3 DNA: TGTGCCAGCAGCCCCCCGGTTAGCGACGAGCAGTACTTC
CDR3 protein: CASSPPVSDEQYF

D gene: NA
V gene: TRBV13
clone size: NA
J gene: TRBJ1-5
CDR3 DNA: TGTGCCAGCAGCTTAGGACTGCATCAGCCCCAGCATTTT
CDR3 protein: CASSLGLHQPQHF

D gene: NA
V gene: TRBV27
clone size: once
J gene: TRBJ2-2
CDR3 DNA: TGTGCCAGCAGCAACCTATCCTACAGGGCCACCGGGGAGCTGTTTTTT
CDR3 protein: CASSNLSYRATGELFF

D gene: NA
V gene: TRBV14
clone size: NA
J gene: TRBJ1-1
CDR3 DNA: TGTGCCAGCAGCCAAATCAATGAAGCTTTCTTT
CDR3 protein: CASSQINEAFF

D gene: TRBD1
V gene: TRBV27
clone size: NA
J gene: TRBJ1-3
CDR3 DNA: TGTGCCAGCAGTTTAAAGGGACAGATCTCTGGAAACACCATATATTTT
CDR3 protein: CASSLKGQISGNTIYF

D gene: NA
V gene: TRBV11-2
clone size: NA
J gene: TRBJ2-1
CDR3 DNA: TGTGCCAGCAGCTTAGGGAGGGTCTCCTACAATGAGCAGTTCTTC
CDR3 protein: CASSLGRVSYNEQFF

D gene: TRBD2
V gene: TRBV5-1
clone size: NA
J gene: TRBJ2-7
CDR3 DNA: TGCGCCAGCAGCTTGGCCTCGACTAGCGCTCCCTACGAGCAGTACTTC
CDR3 protein: CASSLASTSAPYEQYF

D gene: NA
V gene: TRBV11-3
clone size: NA
J gene: TRBJ2-2
CDR3 DNA: TGTGCCAGCAGCTCTCTGCTAAACACCGGGGAGCTGTTTTTT
CDR3 protein: CASSSLLNTGELFF

D gene: NA
V gene: TRBV24-1
clone size: NA
J gene: TRBJ2-1
CDR3 DNA: TGTGCCACCCACGGGTCTGGCGGACAGGGAGGCGGGGGTAACTCCTACAATGAGCAGTTCTTC
CDR3 protein: CATHGSGGQGGGGNSYNEQFF

D gene: NA
V gene: TRBV4-1
clone size: NA
J gene: TRBJ1-2
CDR3 DNA: TGCGCCAGCAGCCAAGTCGGGAATAACTATGGCTACACCTTC
CDR3 protein: CASSQVGNNYGYTF

D gene: NA
V gene: TRBV30
clone size: NA
J gene: TRBJ2-7
CDR3 DNA: TGTGCCTTCATGGGCCCAAACTACGAGCAGTACTTC
CDR3 protein: CAFMGPNYEQYF

D gene: TRBD1
V gene: TRBV19
clone size: many
J gene: TRBJ1-5
CDR3 DNA: TGTGCCAGTAGTATTAGGGGGCAAAGGGGCAATCAGCCCCAGCATTTT
CDR3 protein: CASSIRGQRGNQPQHF

D gene: TRBD1
V gene: TRBV7-8
clone size: few
J gene: TRBJ1-6
CDR3 DNA: TGTGCCAGCACGCCGGGACAGGGAACACCCCTCCACTTT
CDR3 protein: CASTPGQGTPLHF